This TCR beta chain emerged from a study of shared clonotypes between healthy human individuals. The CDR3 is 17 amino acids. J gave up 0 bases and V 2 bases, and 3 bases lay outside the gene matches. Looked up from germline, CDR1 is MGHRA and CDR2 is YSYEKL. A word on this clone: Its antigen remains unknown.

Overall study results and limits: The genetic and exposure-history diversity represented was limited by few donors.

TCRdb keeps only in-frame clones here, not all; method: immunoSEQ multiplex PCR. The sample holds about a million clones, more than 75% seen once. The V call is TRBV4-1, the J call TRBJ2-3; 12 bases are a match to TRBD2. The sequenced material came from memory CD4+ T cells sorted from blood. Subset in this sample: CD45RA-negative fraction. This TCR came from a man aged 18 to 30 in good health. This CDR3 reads CASSQRLAGASTDTQYF. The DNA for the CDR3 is TGCGCCAGCAGCCAAAGACTAGCGGGGGCTAGCACAGATACGCAGTATTTT.